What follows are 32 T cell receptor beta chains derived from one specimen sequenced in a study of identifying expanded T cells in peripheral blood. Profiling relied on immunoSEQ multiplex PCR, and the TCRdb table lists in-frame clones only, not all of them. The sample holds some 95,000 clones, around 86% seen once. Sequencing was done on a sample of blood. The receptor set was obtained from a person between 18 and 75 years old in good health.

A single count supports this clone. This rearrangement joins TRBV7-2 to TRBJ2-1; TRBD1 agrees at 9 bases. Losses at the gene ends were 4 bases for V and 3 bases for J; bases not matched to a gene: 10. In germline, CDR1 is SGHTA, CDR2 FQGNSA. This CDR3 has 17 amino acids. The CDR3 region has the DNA TGTGCCAGCAGCTCGCCGGCTGGGACAGGGTACTACAATGAGCAGTTCTTC. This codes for CASSSPAGTGYYNEQFF.

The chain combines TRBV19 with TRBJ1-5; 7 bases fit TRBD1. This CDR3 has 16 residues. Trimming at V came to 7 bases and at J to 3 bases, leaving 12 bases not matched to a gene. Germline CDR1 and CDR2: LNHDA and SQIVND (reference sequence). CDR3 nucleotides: TGTGCCAGTAAAGTGGAGGGGGCTGCCGACAATCAGCCCCAGCATTTT. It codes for CASKVEGAADNQPQHF.

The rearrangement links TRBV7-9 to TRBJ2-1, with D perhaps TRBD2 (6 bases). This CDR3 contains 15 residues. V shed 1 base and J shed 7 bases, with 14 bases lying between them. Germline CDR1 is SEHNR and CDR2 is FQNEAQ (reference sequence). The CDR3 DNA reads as TGTGCCAGCAGCTTAGGCGCAGGGAGGAGTAATGAGCAGTTCTTC. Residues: CASSLGAGRSNEQFF.

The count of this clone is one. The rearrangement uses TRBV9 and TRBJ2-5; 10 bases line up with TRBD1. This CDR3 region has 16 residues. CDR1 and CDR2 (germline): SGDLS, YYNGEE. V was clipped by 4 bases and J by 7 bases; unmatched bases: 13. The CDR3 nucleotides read TGTGCCAGCAGCCCACCGGGACAGGGGATAATGCGGACCCAGTACTTC. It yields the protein CASSPPGQGIMRTQYF.

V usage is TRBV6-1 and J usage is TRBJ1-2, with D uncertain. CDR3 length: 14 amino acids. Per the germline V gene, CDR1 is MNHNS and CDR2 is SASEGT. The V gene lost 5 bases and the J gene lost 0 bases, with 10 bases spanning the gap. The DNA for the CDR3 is TGTGCCAGCAGTACTGGACGGACTAACTATGGCTACACCTTC. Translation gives CASSTGRTNYGYTF.

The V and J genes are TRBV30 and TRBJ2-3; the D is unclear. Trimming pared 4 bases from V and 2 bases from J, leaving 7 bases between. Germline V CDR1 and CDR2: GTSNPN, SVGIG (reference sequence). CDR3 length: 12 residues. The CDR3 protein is CAWTRLTDTQYF. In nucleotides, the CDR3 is TGTGCCTGGACGCGCCTCACAGATACGCAGTATTTT.

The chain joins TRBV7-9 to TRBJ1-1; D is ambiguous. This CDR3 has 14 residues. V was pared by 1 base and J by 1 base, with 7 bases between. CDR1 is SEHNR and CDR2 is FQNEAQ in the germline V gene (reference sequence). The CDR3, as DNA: TGTGCCAGCAGCTTAGTGCGCGGGAACACTGAAGCTTTCTTT. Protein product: CASSLVRGNTEAFF.

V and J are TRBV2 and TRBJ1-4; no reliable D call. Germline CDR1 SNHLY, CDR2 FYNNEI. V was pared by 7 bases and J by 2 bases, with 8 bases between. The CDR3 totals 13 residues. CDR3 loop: CASTGRTNEKLFF. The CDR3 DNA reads TGTGCCAGCACCGGGCGGACTAATGAAAAACTGTTTTTT.

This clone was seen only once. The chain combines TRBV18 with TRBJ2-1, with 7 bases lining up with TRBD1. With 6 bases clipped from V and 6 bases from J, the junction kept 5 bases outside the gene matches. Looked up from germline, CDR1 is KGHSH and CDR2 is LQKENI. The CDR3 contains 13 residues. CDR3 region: CASSLTGSNEQFF. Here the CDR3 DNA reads TGTGCCAGCTCCCTGACAGGGTCCAATGAGCAGTTCTTC.

CDR3 protein: CASSVLGQGDEKLFF. CDR3 DNA sequence: TGTGCCAGCAGTGTTCTGGGACAGGGGGATGAAAAACTGTTTTTT. The chain joins TRBV2 to TRBJ1-4; 11 nucleotides match TRBD1. Looked up from germline, CDR1 is SNHLY and CDR2 is FYNNEI. With V trimmed by 4 bases and J by 6 bases, 4 bases remained unmatched. The CDR3 runs to 15 residues.

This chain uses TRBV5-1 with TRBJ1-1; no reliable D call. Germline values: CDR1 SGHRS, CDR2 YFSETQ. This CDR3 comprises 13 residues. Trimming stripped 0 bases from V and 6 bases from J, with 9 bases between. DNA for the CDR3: TGCGCCAGCAGCTTGGATCGTGGGTCTGAAGCTTTCTTT. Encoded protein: CASSLDRGSEAFF.

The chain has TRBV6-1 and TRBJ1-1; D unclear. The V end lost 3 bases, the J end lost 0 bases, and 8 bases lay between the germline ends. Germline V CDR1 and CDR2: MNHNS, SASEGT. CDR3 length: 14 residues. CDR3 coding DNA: TGTGCCAGCAGTGAGGGTTCGGTGAACACTGAAGCTTTCTTT. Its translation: CASSEGSVNTEAFF.

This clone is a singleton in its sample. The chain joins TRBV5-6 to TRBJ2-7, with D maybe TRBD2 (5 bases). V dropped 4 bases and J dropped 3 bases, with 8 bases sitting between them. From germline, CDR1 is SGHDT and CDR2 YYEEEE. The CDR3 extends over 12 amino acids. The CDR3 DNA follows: TGTGCCAGCAGCCAGGCGGGCTACGAGCAGTACTTC. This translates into CASSQAGYEQYF.

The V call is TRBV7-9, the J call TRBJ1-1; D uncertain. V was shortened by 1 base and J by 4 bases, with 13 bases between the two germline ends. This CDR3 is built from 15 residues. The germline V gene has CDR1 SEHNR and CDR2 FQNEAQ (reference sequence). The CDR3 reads CASSLGSRPGTEAFF. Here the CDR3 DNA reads TGTGCCAGCAGCTTAGGGAGCCGGCCAGGCACTGAAGCTTTCTTT.

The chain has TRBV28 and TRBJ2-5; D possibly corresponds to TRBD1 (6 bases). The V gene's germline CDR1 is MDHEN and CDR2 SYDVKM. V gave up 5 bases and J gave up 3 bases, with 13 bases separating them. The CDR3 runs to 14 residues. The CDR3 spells CASSPRGWKETQYF. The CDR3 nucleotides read TGTGCCAGCAGTCCAAGGGGGTGGAAAGAGACCCAGTACTTC.

The CDR3 coding sequence is TGTGCCAGCAGCTTGGCCTCGGTAGTGGGGCTTAACTATGGCTACACCTTC. Translation gives CASSLASVVGLNYGYTF. This chain links TRBV5-6 with TRBJ1-2; TRBD1 is a possible D gene (5 bases). The germline V and J ends were trimmed by 0 bases and 1 base, with 16 bases remaining between them. Germline CDR1 SGHDT, CDR2 YYEEEE. The CDR3 loop spans 17 amino acids.

DNA for the CDR3: TGCGCCAGCAGCTGGGGTAGGTCGACGAACACTGAAGCTTTCTTT. Encoded protein: CASSWGRSTNTEAFF. J is TRBJ1-1 and V is TRBV4-3; no clear D. This CDR3 is 15 amino acids long. The germline V gene has CDR1 LGHNA and CDR2 YSLEER. V lost 5 bases to trimming and J lost 1 base, with 14 bases between them.

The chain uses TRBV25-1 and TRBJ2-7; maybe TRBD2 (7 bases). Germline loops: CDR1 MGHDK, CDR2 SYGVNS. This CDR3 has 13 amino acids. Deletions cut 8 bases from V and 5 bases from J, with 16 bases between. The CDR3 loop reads CASGGRERHEQYF. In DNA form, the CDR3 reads TGTGCCAGCGGGGGGCGGGAGCGTCACGAGCAGTACTTC.

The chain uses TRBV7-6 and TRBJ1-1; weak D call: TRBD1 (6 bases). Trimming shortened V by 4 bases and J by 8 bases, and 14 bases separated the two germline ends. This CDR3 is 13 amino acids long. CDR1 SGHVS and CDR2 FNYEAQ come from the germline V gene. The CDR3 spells CASSSQQGYEAFF. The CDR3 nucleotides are TGTGCCAGCAGCTCACAACAGGGTTACGAAGCTTTCTTT.

CDR3 in amino acids: CASIRVQASFGYTF. CDR3 sequence (DNA): TGTGCCAGCATAAGGGTGCAGGCTTCGTTTGGCTACACCTTC. The rearrangement uses TRBV28 and TRBJ1-2; D is unresolved. Germline V gives CDR1 MDHEN, CDR2 SYDVKM. V was clipped by 7 bases and J by 7 bases, with 19 bases between them. This CDR3 region has 14 residues.

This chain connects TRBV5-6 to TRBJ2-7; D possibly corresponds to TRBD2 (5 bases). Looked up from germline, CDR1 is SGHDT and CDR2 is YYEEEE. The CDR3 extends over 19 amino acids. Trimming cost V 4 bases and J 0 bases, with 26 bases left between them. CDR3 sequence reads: CASSPRISRLLEGSYEQYF. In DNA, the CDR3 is TGTGCCAGCAGCCCTAGGATCTCCCGGCTACTTGAGGGCTCCTACGAGCAGTACTTC. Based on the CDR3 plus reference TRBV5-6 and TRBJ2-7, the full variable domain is DAGVTQSPTHLIKTRGQQVTLRCSPKSGHDTVSWYQQALGQGPQFIFQYYEEEERQRGNFPDRFSGHQFPNYSSELNVNALLLGDSALYLCASSPRISRLLEGSYEQYFGPGTRLTVT.

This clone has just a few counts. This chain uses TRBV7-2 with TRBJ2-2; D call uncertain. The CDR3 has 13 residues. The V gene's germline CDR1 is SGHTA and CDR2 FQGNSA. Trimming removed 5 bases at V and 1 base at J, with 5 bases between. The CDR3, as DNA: TGTGCCAGCAGCCTCCTGAACACCGGGGAGCTGTTTTTT. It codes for CASSLLNTGELFF.

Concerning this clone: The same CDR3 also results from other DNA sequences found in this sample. CDR3: CSARQGDEAFF. CDR3 sequence (DNA): TGCAGTGCTAGGCAGGGGGATGAAGCTTTCTTT. The chain has TRBV20-1 and TRBJ1-1; TRBD1 aligns across 7 bases. The germline V gene has CDR1 DFQATT and CDR2 SNEGSKA (reference sequence). The CDR3 runs 11 residues. Germline trimming cut 3 bases from V and 7 bases from J; bases unmatched to any gene: 2.

CDR3 nucleotide sequence: TGTGCCAGCAGTGAACCGGGGGCGAACACTGAAGCTTTCTTT. This encodes CASSEPGANTEAFF. The J gene is TRBJ1-1, the V gene TRBV6-1; D perhaps matches TRBD1 (6 bases). V lost 2 bases and J lost 1, with 8 bases in between. The CDR3 spans 14 residues. CDR1 and CDR2 from the germline V gene are MNHNS and SASEGT.

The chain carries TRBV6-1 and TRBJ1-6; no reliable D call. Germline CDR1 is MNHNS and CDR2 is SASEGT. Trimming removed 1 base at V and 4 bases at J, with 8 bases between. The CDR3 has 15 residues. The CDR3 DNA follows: TGTGCCAGCAGTGAAGGGGTGGGGTATAATTCACCCCTCCACTTT. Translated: CASSEGVGYNSPLHF.

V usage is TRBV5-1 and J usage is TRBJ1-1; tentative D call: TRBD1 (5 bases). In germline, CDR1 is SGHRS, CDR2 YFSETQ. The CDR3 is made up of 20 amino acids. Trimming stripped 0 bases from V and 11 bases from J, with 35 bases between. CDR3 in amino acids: CASSLALSRPGLGGGPAAFF. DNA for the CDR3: TGCGCCAGCAGCTTGGCGCTTTCCAGACCCGGTCTGGGGGGTGGCCCGGCGGCTTTCTTT.

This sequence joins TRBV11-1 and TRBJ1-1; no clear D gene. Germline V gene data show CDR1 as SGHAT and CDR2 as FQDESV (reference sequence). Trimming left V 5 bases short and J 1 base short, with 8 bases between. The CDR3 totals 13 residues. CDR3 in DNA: TGTGCCAGCAGCCTAGGGTCGAACACTGAAGCTTTCTTT. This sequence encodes CASSLGSNTEAFF.

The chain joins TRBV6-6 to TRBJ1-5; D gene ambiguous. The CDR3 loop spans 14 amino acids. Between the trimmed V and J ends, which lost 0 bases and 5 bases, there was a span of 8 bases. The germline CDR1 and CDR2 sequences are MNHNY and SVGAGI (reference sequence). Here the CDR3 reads CASSYSGSDQPQHF. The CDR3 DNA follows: TGTGCCAGCAGTTACTCTGGGTCGGATCAGCCCCAGCATTTT.

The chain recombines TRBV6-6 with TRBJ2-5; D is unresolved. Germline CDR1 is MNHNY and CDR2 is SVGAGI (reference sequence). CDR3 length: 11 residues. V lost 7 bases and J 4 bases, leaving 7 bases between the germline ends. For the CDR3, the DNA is TGTGCCAGCATGGTCGGAGAGACCCAGTACTTC. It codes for CASMVGETQYF.

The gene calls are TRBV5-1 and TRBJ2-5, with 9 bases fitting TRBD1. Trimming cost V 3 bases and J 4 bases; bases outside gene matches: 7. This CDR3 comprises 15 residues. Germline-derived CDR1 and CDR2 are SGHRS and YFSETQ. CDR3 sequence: CASSSTGGRGETQYF. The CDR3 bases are TGCGCCAGCAGCTCGACAGGGGGACGAGGAGAGACCCAGTACTTC.

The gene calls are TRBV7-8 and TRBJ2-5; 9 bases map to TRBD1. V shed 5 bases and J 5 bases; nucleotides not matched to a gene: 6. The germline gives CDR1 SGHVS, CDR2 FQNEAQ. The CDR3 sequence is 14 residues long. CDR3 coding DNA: TGTGCCAGCAGCCCCGGGACAGGGAGGGAGACCCAGTACTTC. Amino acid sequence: CASSPGTGRETQYF. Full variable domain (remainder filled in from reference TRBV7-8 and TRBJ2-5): GAGVSQSPRYKVAKRGQDVALRCDPISGHVSLFWYQQALGQGPEFLTYFQNEAQLDKSGLPSDRFFAERPEGSVSTLKIQRTQQEDSAVYLCASSPGTGRETQYFGPGTRLLVL.

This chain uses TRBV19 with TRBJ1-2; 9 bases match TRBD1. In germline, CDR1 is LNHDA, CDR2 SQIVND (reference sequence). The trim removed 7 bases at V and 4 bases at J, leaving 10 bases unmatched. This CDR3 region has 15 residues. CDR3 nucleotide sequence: TGTGCCAGTACCCCGGACAGGGGATACGGCTATGGCTACACCTTC. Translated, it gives CASTPDRGYGYGYTF.